The present entry profiles one TCR beta chain with its context. Preparation of the TCRbeta library involved a method that used unique molecular identifiers. MiXCR, run by TCRdb on the PCR reads, gives a single entry per CDR3 protein. The profile covers fewer than 550,000 distinct CDR3 sequences, with roughly 10% appearing a single time and roughly 5% taken by the ten largest. This record comes from a study of T-cell reconstitution after alpha-beta-depleted transplantation in children. The V end was cut by 2 bases, the J end by 5 bases, with 12 bases between. CDR1 and CDR2 (germline): SGHTA, FQGNSA. The length of the CDR3 is 15 residues.

The chain couples TRBV7-2 to TRBJ1-4; D possibly corresponds to TRBD1 (5 bases). The sequence came from a human donor who donated a stem cell graft to a child with acute myeloid leukemia. The source was PBMCs from the stem cell graft donor, collected from the stem cell graft. CDR3 residues: CASSLQGTGNEKLFF. The CDR3 region has the DNA TGTGCCAGCAGCTTACAAGGGACTGGAAATGAAAAACTGTTTTTT.